Listed here are 14 T cell receptor beta chains from one sample, sequenced in a study of identifying expanded T cells in peripheral blood. TCRdb's copy holds only in-frame clones and misses some; the assay was immunoSEQ multiplex PCR. Among more than 85,000 clones, around 90% were seen once, and the ten largest hold around 8.3%. The sample taken for sequencing was blood. The receptor source for this set is a person aged 18 to 75 in good health.

The CDR3 protein is CASSLYLQGTEQYF. CDR3 bases: TGTGCCAGCAGCTTGTATTTACAGGGTACGGAGCAGTACTTC. The J gene is TRBJ2-7, the V gene TRBV5-6; possibly TRBD1 for D (6 bases). Germline CDR1 SGHDT, CDR2 YYEEEE. V was cut by 1 base and J by 7 bases, with 15 bases left in between. This CDR3 spans 14 amino acids.

V usage is TRBV13 and J usage is TRBJ1-2; D possibly corresponds to TRBD1 (6 bases). With 0 bases removed from V and 2 bases from J, the gap between germline ends came to 13 bases. CDR1 is PRHDT, CDR2 FYEKMQ, per germline (reference sequence). The CDR3 contains 16 residues. CDR3 amino acids: CASSLGRRGANYGYTF. CDR3 bases: TGTGCCAGCAGCTTAGGGAGGCGGGGGGCGAACTATGGCTACACCTTC.

This sequence joins TRBV5-1 and TRBJ2-1; no reliable D call. The ends were cut back, 1 base at V and 9 bases at J, with 11 bases in the middle. Per the germline V gene, CDR1 is SGHRS and CDR2 is YFSETQ. The CDR3 runs to 13 residues. In nucleotides, the CDR3 is TGCGCCAGCAGCTTGCTGGCAGGAAGTGAGCAGTTCTTC. Its protein is CASSLLAGSEQFF. Combining the CDR3 with reference TRBV5-1 and TRBJ2-1 gives the whole variable domain KAGVTQTPRYLIKTRGQQVTLSCSPISGHRSVSWYQQTPGQGLQFLFEYFSETQRNKGNFPGRFSGRQFSNSRSEMNVSTLELGDSALYLCASSLLAGSEQFFGPGTRLTVL.

The V gene is TRBV6-6, the J gene TRBJ2-3, with 10 bases lining up with TRBD2. The CDR3 covers 14 residues. The junction had 8 bases not matched to a gene; V was cut back by 8 bases and J by 6 bases. Germline V gene sequence: CDR1 MNHNY, CDR2 SVGAGI (reference sequence). CDR3 protein: CASVAGGPMDTQYF. The CDR3 DNA reads TGTGCCAGCGTAGCGGGAGGTCCCATGGATACGCAGTATTTT.

V gene TRBV4-1 combines with J gene TRBJ1-2, with 8 nucleotides matching TRBD1. Germline trimming cut 1 base from V and 1 base from J; bases unmatched to any gene: 5. The length of the CDR3 is 16 residues. The germline V gene encodes CDR1 MGHRA and CDR2 YSYEKL. CDR3 sequence: CASSQGTGRNNYGYTF. CDR3 nucleotides: TGCGCCAGCAGCCAAGGGACAGGGAGAAATAACTATGGCTACACCTTC.

The genes are TRBV28 and TRBJ2-4; TRBD1 might be the D (5 bases). The length of the CDR3 is 14 residues. V lost 5 bases and J lost 7, with 15 bases in between. In germline, CDR1 is MDHEN, CDR2 SYDVKM. The CDR3 protein is CASSERDRGNIQYF. Here the CDR3 DNA reads TGTGCCAGCAGTGAGCGAGACAGAGGTAACATTCAGTACTTC.

The rearrangement links TRBV10-3 to TRBJ1-1, with 10 bases lining up with TRBD1. From germline, CDR1 is ENHRY and CDR2 SYGVKD. The CDR3 is made up of 14 amino acids. V lost 2 bases and J lost 7; bases outside the gene matches: 4. CDR3 loop: CAISEGQGVGEAFF. In nucleotides, the CDR3 is TGTGCCATCAGTGAGGGACAGGGGGTCGGTGAAGCTTTCTTT.

The chain combines TRBV18 with TRBJ2-1; no firm D call. Germline-derived CDR1 and CDR2 are KGHSH and LQKENI. The CDR3 covers 13 residues. The ends were cut back, 3 bases at V and 8 bases at J, with 11 bases in the middle. Here the CDR3 reads CASSPPGGDEQFF. The CDR3 nucleotides read TGTGCCAGCTCACCTCCTGGTGGGGATGAGCAGTTCTTC.

The chain combines TRBV5-1 with TRBJ1-1, with 10 bases that match TRBD1. The CDR3 has 15 amino acids. V lost 5 bases to trimming and J lost 4 bases; unmatched junction nucleotides: 8. Germline V gene lookup returns CDR1 SGHRS and CDR2 YFSETQ. This CDR3 is CASRPTGTGVTEAFF. CDR3 in DNA: TGCGCCAGCAGGCCGACCGGGACAGGGGTCACTGAAGCTTTCTTT. The whole variable domain, remainder taken from reference TRBV5-1 and TRBJ1-1, is KAGVTQTPRYLIKTRGQQVTLSCSPISGHRSVSWYQQTPGQGLQFLFEYFSETQRNKGNFPGRFSGRQFSNSRSEMNVSTLELGDSALYLCASRPTGTGVTEAFFGQGTRLTVV.

This clone was observed a single time. V and J are TRBV10-3 and TRBJ2-5; 8 nucleotides line up with TRBD2. Germline V gene lookup returns CDR1 ENHRY and CDR2 SYGVKD. This CDR3 is built from 12 residues. J gave up 3 bases and V 11 bases, and 5 bases lay outside the gene matches. Here the CDR3 DNA reads TGTGCCGCCAGCGGGAGTGAAGAGACCCAGTACTTC. Amino acid sequence: CAASGSEETQYF.

Written as DNA, the CDR3 is TGTGCCAGCAGCTCCCAACGGGGTGAGCAGTTCTTC. Its translation: CASSSQRGEQFF. The chain carries TRBV7-9 and TRBJ2-1; tentative D call: TRBD2 (5 bases). V dropped 4 bases and J dropped 9 bases, with 10 bases sitting between them. Germline CDR1 SEHNR, CDR2 FQNEAQ (reference sequence). This CDR3 contains 12 residues. The full variable domain, in which reference TRBV7-9 and TRBJ2-1 provide the parts outside the CDR3, is DTGVSQNPRHKITKRGQNVTFRCDPISEHNRLYWYRQTLGQGPEFLTYFQNEAQLEKSRLLSDRFSAERPKGSFSTLEIQRTEQGDSAMYLCASSSQRGEQFFGPGTRLTVL.

The chain employs TRBV18 and TRBJ2-1; 9 positions match TRBD2. The germline CDR1 and CDR2 sequences are KGHSH and LQKENI. This CDR3 contains 15 residues. The trim removed 4 bases at V and 7 bases at J, leaving 8 bases unmatched. The CDR3 bases are TGTGCCAGCTCACGAGAATTAGCGGGGGCTAATGAGCAGTTCTTC. This sequence encodes CASSRELAGANEQFF.

This clone was picked up one time. The chain carries TRBV30 and TRBJ1-2; 7 bases align to TRBD1. V shed 0 bases, J shed 8 bases, and the junction held 12 bases outside the gene matches. Germline CDR1 is GTSNPN and CDR2 is SVGIG (reference sequence). CDR3 length: 15 amino acids. The CDR3 DNA sequence: TGTGCCTGGAGTGTTGAGGGGGCCTCCATAGGAGGCTACACCTTC. Amino acid sequence: CAWSVEGASIGGYTF.

The CDR3 spells CASSLMVAGGLMGEQYF. The CDR3 bases are TGTGCCAGCAGCTTAATGGTCGCTGGGGGGCTCATGGGGGAGCAGTACTTC. The genes are TRBV5-4 and TRBJ2-7; D is perhaps TRBD1 or TRBD2 (6 bases each). There are 17 residues in the CDR3. Trimming stripped 2 bases from V and 7 bases from J, with 25 bases between. The germline gives CDR1 SGHNT, CDR2 YYREEE (reference sequence).